This T cell receptor beta chain was identified in a study of naive and memory T cell subsets. As to this clonotype: Its specificity is not known.

Broader study findings: Findings for naive and memory subsets could not be checked against ground truth. TCR counts from RNA may reflect activation-linked expression changes. Naive repertoires, especially CD8, held a few larger clonotypes, possibly memory cells re-expressing CD45RA.

CDR1 is MNHEY and CDR2 is SVGAGI in the germline V gene. The CDR3 is 14 residues long. V lost 6 bases, J lost 4 bases, and 6 bases stayed unmatched. Two oligonucleotides, mixed equimolar, formed the beta constant-region primer covering TRBC1 and TRBC2. The ligated cDNA underwent four PCR rounds using SP2 and nested alpha and beta constant-region primers. TCRdb reprocessed the UMI-ligation and nested PCR reads via MiXCR and lists one record per CDR3 protein. The sample has approximately 150,000 distinct CDR3 sequences, under 25% seen once; the top ten hold 0.55% to 0.75%. Four subsets defined by CD45RA and CD27 were sorted after CD3, CD4, CD8 and live/dead staining.

This TCR was recovered from a human donor in good health. The sequenced sample was naive CD8+ T cells from blood. This chain joins TRBV6-5 and TRBJ1-5, with 7 bases lining up with TRBD1. CDR3: CASSLGTVNQPQHF. Here the CDR3 DNA reads TGTGCCAGCAGCCTTGGGACAGTAAATCAGCCCCAGCATTTT.